Each of the 16 T cell receptor beta chains below was sequenced from the same sample in a study of blood T cell repertoires in COVID-19. Clones were read by immunoSEQ multiplex PCR, and TCRdb kept only the in-frame ones, dropping some. The sample has 180,000 or so clones, 84% seen once. Material for sequencing was PBMCs or T cells enriched from blood (not recorded which). The receptors come from a man in his forties or fifties who had recovered from COVID-19.

This sequence joins TRBV6-4 and TRBJ2-3; 11 bases match TRBD2. V shed 5 bases, J shed 0 bases, and the junction held 4 bases outside the gene matches. The CDR3 is made up of 16 amino acids. The V gene's germline CDR1 is MRHNA and CDR2 SNTAGT. CDR3 sequence: CASSLLAGVSTDTQYF. The DNA for the CDR3 is TGTGCCAGCAGTTTACTAGCGGGGGTTAGCACAGATACGCAGTATTTT.

This clone was observed a few times. The chain links TRBV7-8 to TRBJ1-4; D might be TRBD1 (5 bases). There are 15 residues in the CDR3. Germline V CDR1 and CDR2: SGHVS, FQNEAQ. The V and J ends lost 2 bases and 11 bases respectively, with 18 bases between them. CDR3 in amino acids: CASSLRRGPYGKLFF. As DNA, the CDR3 is TGTGCCAGCAGCTTAAGGCGGGGCCCTTATGGGAAACTGTTTTTT.

The chain carries TRBV7-8 and TRBJ1-4, with 10 positions matching TRBD1. The germline V gene encodes CDR1 SGHVS and CDR2 FQNEAQ. Losses at the gene ends were 2 bases for V and 7 bases for J; bases not matched to a gene: 4. The CDR3 has 15 amino acids. The DNA for the CDR3 is TGTGCCAGCAGCTTACGACAGGGGGCGAGTGAAAAACTGTTTTTT. Encoded protein: CASSLRQGASEKLFF.

This rearrangement joins TRBV6-5 to TRBJ2-7; 8 nucleotides line up with TRBD2. The CDR3 has 15 amino acids. The V and J ends lost 0 bases and 2 bases, in that order; junction bases with no gene match: 3. Germline-derived CDR1 and CDR2 are MNHEY and SVGAGI. CDR3 nucleotide sequence: TGTGCCAGCAGTTACTCTCGGGGGGGCGCCTACGAGCAGTACTTC. Amino acid sequence: CASSYSRGGAYEQYF.

The chain links TRBV6-5 to TRBJ2-1; the D gene is possibly TRBD1 (8 bases). Germline V gives CDR1 MNHEY, CDR2 SVGAGI. With 6 bases removed from V and 6 bases from J, the gap between germline ends came to 18 bases. CDR3 size: 15 residues. CDR3 coding DNA: TGTGCCAGCAGGGGAGGGACAGGCGGGAGCAATGAGCAGTTCTTC. Translating it yields CASRGGTGGSNEQFF.

The genes are TRBV11-3 and TRBJ1-4; 8 nucleotides line up with TRBD1. This CDR3 region has 14 residues. The trim removed 7 bases at V and 3 bases at J, leaving 4 bases unmatched. Germline-derived CDR1 and CDR2 are SGHNT and YENEEA. CDR3 protein: CASIQGAPNEKLFF. CDR3 coding DNA: TGTGCCAGCATTCAGGGGGCACCTAATGAAAAACTGTTTTTT.

This clone was seen once. The V call is TRBV7-2, the J call TRBJ1-2; D remains unclear. From germline, CDR1 is SGHTA and CDR2 FQGNSA. This CDR3 has 15 amino acids. Trimming shortened V by 5 bases and J by 1 base, and 14 bases separated the two germline ends. In DNA, the CDR3 is TGTGCCAGCAGCGCTCAATCTGGAGTTAACTATGGCTACACCTTC. Its translation: CASSAQSGVNYGYTF.

The gene calls are TRBV5-4 and TRBJ1-2; the D is unclear. V gave up 4 bases and J gave up 4 bases, with 5 bases separating them. The germline CDR1 and CDR2 sequences are SGHNT and YYREEE (reference sequence). CDR3 length: 11 amino acids. DNA for the CDR3: TGTGCCAGCAGCCCGGGCTATGGCTACACCTTC. Translated, it gives CASSPGYGYTF. The full variable domain, completed using reference TRBV5-4 and TRBJ1-2, is ETGVTQSPTHLIKTRGQQVTLRCSSQSGHNTVSWYQQALGQGPQFIFQYYREEENGRGNFPPRFSGLQFPNYSSELNVNALELDDSALYLCASSPGYGYTFGSGTRLTVV.

This sequence joins TRBV27 and TRBJ2-7, with 8 bases lining up with TRBD1. The germline V gene has CDR1 MNHEY and CDR2 SMNVEV (reference sequence). Germline trimming cut 1 base from V and 3 bases from J; bases unmatched to any gene: 11. CDR3 size: 17 residues. The CDR3, as DNA: TGTGCCAGCAGTTTATACCAAACAGGGGGTACTTTCTACGAGCAGTACTTC. Protein: CASSLYQTGGTFYEQYF.

The rearrangement joins TRBV18 to TRBJ2-3; 12 bases align to TRBD2. V was pared by 1 base and J by 6 bases, with 5 bases of the junction left unmatched. CDR1 is KGHSH and CDR2 is LQKENI in the germline V gene. The CDR3 sequence is 16 residues long. The DNA for the CDR3 is TGTGCCAGCTCACCACGCGCTAGCGGGGGGGCTGATACGCAGTATTTT. It specifies CASSPRASGGADTQYF.

V gene TRBV27 combines with J gene TRBJ1-1; 9 bases map to TRBD1. The J segment lost 9 bases and the V segment lost 2 bases, leaving 10 bases of the junction unmatched. The CDR3 has 15 residues. The V gene's germline CDR1 is MNHEY and CDR2 SMNVEV (reference sequence). For the CDR3, the DNA is TGTGCCAGCAGTTTACTCGGACAGGGGTCGGGACAAGCTTTCTTT. This translates into CASSLLGQGSGQAFF.

V usage is TRBV19 and J usage is TRBJ1-4; D might be TRBD1 (6 bases). The CDR3 is made up of 12 amino acids. In germline, CDR1 is LNHDA, CDR2 SQIVND (reference sequence). Trimming pared 4 bases from V and 6 bases from J, leaving 6 bases between. CDR3 bases: TGTGCCAGTAGTAGGACAGATGAAAAACTGTTTTTT. Its protein product is CASSRTDEKLFF.

V gene TRBV7-8 combines with J gene TRBJ1-2, with D possibly being TRBD1 (5 bases). Germline CDR1 and CDR2: SGHVS and FQNEAQ. CDR3 size: 16 residues. Trimming shortened V by 2 bases and J by 0 bases, and 13 bases separated the two germline ends. In DNA, the CDR3 is TGTGCCAGCAGCTTACGGCCATCGGGGGCTAACTATGGCTACACCTTC. It yields the protein CASSLRPSGANYGYTF.

The rearrangement joins TRBV15 to TRBJ2-4; 8 nucleotides align to TRBD1. After removal of 0 bases from V and 0 bases from J, the junction contained 19 bases not matched to a gene. This CDR3 is built from 22 residues. In germline, CDR1 is LNHNV, CDR2 YYDKDF (reference sequence). The CDR3 sequence is CATSRDLRTGRDLGLAKNIQYF. In DNA form, the CDR3 reads TGTGCCACCAGCAGAGATCTGAGGACAGGGAGAGATCTCGGGCTAGCCAAAAACATTCAGTACTTC.

V gene TRBV19 combines with J gene TRBJ2-1; 8 bases fit TRBD1. The CDR3 sequence is 15 residues long. The ends lost 10 bases at V and 7 bases at J; junction bases unmatched: 15. Germline V gene sequence: CDR1 LNHDA, CDR2 SQIVND (reference sequence). The CDR3 here is CATALRTGMSNEQFF. CDR3 DNA sequence: TGTGCCACCGCACTCAGGACAGGGATGAGTAATGAGCAGTTCTTC.

This clone showed up just once. V is TRBV9 and J is TRBJ2-1, with 7 bases that match TRBD1. Trimming took 0 bases from V and 2 from J; bases not matched to a gene: 2. The CDR3 extends over 15 amino acids. Per the germline V gene, CDR1 is SGDLS and CDR2 is YYNGEE. The CDR3 sequence is CASSVEGQTYNEQFF. The CDR3 bases are TGTGCCAGCAGCGTAGAGGGACAGACCTACAATGAGCAGTTCTTC. Together with reference TRBV9 and TRBJ2-1, the CDR3 gives the full variable domain: DSGVTQTPKHLITATGQRVTLRCSPRSGDLSVYWYQQSLDQGLQFLIQYYNGEERAKGNILERFSAQQFPDLHSELNLSSLELGDSALYFCASSVEGQTYNEQFFGPGTRLTVL.